One and the same sample provided the 29 T cell receptor beta chains below, sequenced in a study of radiotherapy plus CTLA-4 blockade in lung cancer. The data were produced by immunoSEQ multiplex PCR, yet TCRdb's version contains in-frame clones alone and is incomplete. The sample carries roughly 76,000 clones, roughly four fifths recorded once. This sample comprised peripheral blood, obtained from a patient treated with radiotherapy plus ipilimumab. The receptors originated from a human donor with non-small cell lung cancer whose response to radiotherapy plus ipilimumab could not be evaluated.

This chain joins TRBV6-5 and TRBJ2-1, with 11 nucleotides matching TRBD2. The V and J ends lost 6 bases and 4 bases, in that order; junction bases with no gene match: 5. From germline, CDR1 is MNHEY and CDR2 SVGAGI. The CDR3 is made up of 15 amino acids. The CDR3 sequence is CASRGGLAVYNEQFF. The DNA for the CDR3 is TGTGCCAGCAGAGGGGGACTAGCGGTTTACAATGAGCAGTTCTTC.

The rearrangement uses TRBV30 and TRBJ2-5; D is uncertain. V lost 0 bases and J lost 1, with 9 bases in between. The CDR3 length is 14 residues. CDR1 and CDR2 (germline): GTSNPN, SVGIG (reference sequence). CDR3 nucleotide sequence: TGTGCCTGGAGTGTAAACAGCTTCCAAGAGACCCAGTACTTC. Translating gives CAWSVNSFQETQYF.

This clone appeared a single time. V usage is TRBV5-6 and J usage is TRBJ2-7; D perhaps matches TRBD2 (6 bases). This CDR3 contains 17 residues. Between the trimmed V and J ends, which lost 4 bases and 2 bases, there was a span of 22 bases. Looked up from germline, CDR1 is SGHDT and CDR2 is YYEEEE. The CDR3 nucleotides are TGTGCCAGCAGCCGGGAGATGCGGGGCCCTAATCCCTACGAGCAGTACTTC. This encodes CASSREMRGPNPYEQYF.

V usage is TRBV9 and J usage is TRBJ2-1; D may be TRBD1 (6 bases). This CDR3 spans 15 amino acids. Germline-derived CDR1 and CDR2 are SGDLS and YYNGEE. V was pared by 5 bases and J by 5 bases, with 17 bases between. As DNA, the CDR3 is TGTGCCAGCAGTGGCAGGGGTTATATCAACAATGAGCAGTTCTTC. Its translation is CASSGRGYINNEQFF. Using reference TRBV9 and TRBJ2-1 for the parts outside the CDR3, the full variable domain is DSGVTQTPKHLITATGQRVTLRCSPRSGDLSVYWYQQSLDQGLQFLIQYYNGEERAKGNILERFSAQQFPDLHSELNLSSLELGDSALYFCASSGRGYINNEQFFGPGTRLTVL.

The chain couples TRBV18 to TRBJ1-1; TRBD1 might be the D (6 bases). Trimming took 3 bases from V and 11 from J, leaving 13 bases between them. Germline V gene lookup returns CDR1 KGHSH and CDR2 LQKENI. The CDR3 sequence is 12 residues long. CDR3 sequence (DNA): TGTGCCAGCTCACCGTCACGGGGGGCGGCTTTCTTT. Encoded protein: CASSPSRGAAFF.

V usage is TRBV18 and J usage is TRBJ1-6, with D possibly TRBD1 on 5 matching bases. This CDR3 region has 17 residues. V was clipped by 3 bases and J by 4 bases, with 16 bases between them. Germline values: CDR1 KGHSH, CDR2 LQKENI. The CDR3 DNA is TGTGCCAGCTCACCTGTAGGCAGGGAGGCTTATAATTCACCCCTCCACTTT. Translation: CASSPVGREAYNSPLHF.

The chain carries TRBV28 and TRBJ1-5; D call uncertain. Deletions cut 2 bases from V and 6 bases from J, with 14 bases between. Germline V gives CDR1 MDHEN, CDR2 SYDVKM. The length of the CDR3 is 15 residues. CDR3 nucleotides: TGTGCCAGCAGTTTAGTCGCGGGTCTGGGTCAGCCCCAGCATTTT. Translation: CASSLVAGLGQPQHF. Supplemented by reference TRBV28 and TRBJ1-5, the full variable domain reads DVKVTQSSRYLVKRTGEKVFLECVQDMDHENMFWYRQDPGLGLRLIYFSYDVKMKEKGDIPEGYSVSREKKERFSLILESASTNQTSMYLCASSLVAGLGQPQHFGDGTRLSIL.

This chain links TRBV5-1 with TRBJ1-2; D is perhaps TRBD1 (6 bases). Between the trimmed V and J ends, which lost 2 bases and 4 bases, there was a span of 9 bases. The germline CDR1 and CDR2 sequences are SGHRS and YFSETQ. The length of the CDR3 is 13 residues. The CDR3 DNA follows: TGCGCCAGCAGCTTCGGCAGGGGCTATGGCTACACCTTC. It encodes CASSFGRGYGYTF.

In its sample, this clone was seen once. The CDR3 coding sequence is TGCGCCAGCAGCTTGGAGGGCCTAGCCCCTGAGCAGTTCTTC. Its translation: CASSLEGLAPEQFF. This chain joins TRBV5-1 and TRBJ2-1, with D perhaps matching TRBD2 (5 bases). The germline gives CDR1 SGHRS, CDR2 YFSETQ. The CDR3 sequence is 14 residues long. V was cut by 0 bases and J by 9 bases, with 13 bases left in between.

This rearrangement joins TRBV10-2 to TRBJ1-4; 10 positions agree with TRBD1. The CDR3 has 14 residues. V dropped 1 base and J dropped 7; count of bases not matched to a gene: 0. Germline loops: CDR1 WSHSY, CDR2 SAAADI. The chain's CDR3 is CASSEWTGGEKLFF. The CDR3 DNA follows: TGCGCCAGCAGTGAGTGGACAGGGGGTGAAAAACTGTTTTTT.

This clone showed up just once. The rearrangement joins TRBV30 to TRBJ1-1; D is undetermined. Trimming pared 1 base from V and 0 bases from J, leaving 6 bases between. This CDR3 is 13 amino acids long. CDR1 and CDR2 (germline): GTSNPN, SVGIG (reference sequence). The CDR3 reads CAWSGGVNTEAFF. In DNA, the CDR3 is TGTGCCTGGAGTGGTGGAGTGAACACTGAAGCTTTCTTT.

CDR3: CASSMDRIFYEQYF. Written as DNA, the CDR3 is TGTGCCAGCAGCATGGACAGGATCTTCTACGAGCAGTACTTC. V usage is TRBV6-5 and J usage is TRBJ2-7; 7 bases align to TRBD1. In germline, CDR1 is MNHEY, CDR2 SVGAGI. With V trimmed by 6 bases and J by 3 bases, 8 bases remained unmatched. CDR3 length: 14 amino acids.

This rearrangement joins TRBV10-1 to TRBJ2-3; D ambiguous. Germline-derived CDR1 and CDR2 are WNHNN and SYGVQD (reference sequence). V was cut by 2 bases and J by 3 bases, with 15 bases left in between. The CDR3 covers 16 residues. The CDR3 loop reads CASSEIQDETTDTQYF. The CDR3 DNA sequence: TGCGCCAGCAGTGAGATCCAGGATGAGACGACAGATACGCAGTATTTT.

V is TRBV14 and J is TRBJ2-1; D is possibly TRBD2 (6 bases). The CDR3 is made up of 15 amino acids. Germline loops: CDR1 SGHDN, CDR2 FVKESK. V gave up 3 bases and J gave up 2 bases, with 11 bases separating them. The CDR3: CASSHGDWPYNEQFF. CDR3 nucleotide sequence: TGTGCCAGCAGCCATGGGGACTGGCCCTACAATGAGCAGTTCTTC. The variable domain in full, with the rest retrieved from reference TRBV14 and TRBJ2-1, is EAGVTQFPSHSVIEKGQTVTLRCDPISGHDNLYWYRRVMGKEIKFLLHFVKESKQDESGMPNNRFLAERTGGTYSTLKVQPAELEDSGVYFCASSHGDWPYNEQFFGPGTRLTVL.

This clone was seen more than once but under ten times. V is TRBV7-9 and J is TRBJ1-4; the match to TRBD1 covers 7 bases. This CDR3 contains 16 residues. Looked up from germline, CDR1 is SEHNR and CDR2 is FQNEAQ (reference sequence). J lost 0 bases, V lost 5 bases, and 6 bases had no gene match. The CDR3 sequence is CASSPGQSPTNEKLFF. CDR3 nucleotides: TGTGCCAGCAGCCCGGGACAGTCCCCAACTAATGAAAAACTGTTTTTT.

The rearrangement joins TRBV13 to TRBJ2-7; D may be TRBD1 (6 bases). The CDR3 loop spans 14 amino acids. Trimming took 5 bases from V and 4 from J, leaving 15 bases between them. Germline CDR1 reads PRHDT; CDR2 reads FYEKMQ (reference sequence). The CDR3 here is CASSIRDIPYEQYF. Here the CDR3 DNA reads TGTGCCAGCAGCATCCGGGACATCCCTTACGAGCAGTACTTC.

V and J are TRBV7-6 and TRBJ1-2, with a possible D match to TRBD1 (5 bases). Trimming removed 1 base from V and 2 bases from J, with 17 bases in between. This CDR3 is built from 17 residues. CDR1 is SGHVS, CDR2 FNYEAQ, per germline. The CDR3 sequence is CASSLDPGGSGNYGYTF. In DNA form, the CDR3 reads TGTGCCAGCAGCTTAGACCCGGGAGGGTCAGGGAACTATGGCTACACCTTC.

This chain uses TRBV7-3 with TRBJ2-1, with 10 bases matching TRBD2. The CDR3 length is 18 residues. Germline CDR1 is SGHTA and CDR2 is FQGTGA. Trimming took 2 bases from V and 9 from J; bases not matched to a gene: 16. CDR3 bases: TGTGCCAGCAGCTTAGGACGGTCCTCAGCGGGGGGGATAGGTGAGCAGTTCTTC. Its translation: CASSLGRSSAGGIGEQFF. Filled out from reference TRBV7-3 and TRBJ2-1, the complete variable domain reads GAGVSQTPSNKVTEKGKYVELRCDPISGHTALYWYRQSLGQGPEFLIYFQGTGAADDSGLPNDRFFAVRPEGSVSTLKIQRTERGDSAVYLCASSLGRSSAGGIGEQFFGPGTRLTVL.

The chain joins TRBV7-3 to TRBJ2-2; 10 nucleotides agree with TRBD1. V gave up 5 bases and J gave up 6 bases; unmatched junction bases: 9. Germline assignment: CDR1 SGHTA and CDR2 FQGTGA. The CDR3 totals 16 residues. CDR3 nucleotides: TGTGCCAGCAGCCCGCCGGGACAGGGGATGGCCGGGGAGCTGTTTTTT. It specifies CASSPPGQGMAGELFF. Full variable domain (rest looked up from reference TRBV7-3 and TRBJ2-2): GAGVSQTPSNKVTEKGKYVELRCDPISGHTALYWYRQSLGQGPEFLIYFQGTGAADDSGLPNDRFFAVRPEGSVSTLKIQRTERGDSAVYLCASSPPGQGMAGELFFGEGSRLTVL.

Comments on this clone: An end of the junction differs from the germline gene, which may be a read error. The J gene is TRBJ1-5, the V gene TRBV10-3, with D unclear. The CDR3 has 15 amino acids. Germline CDR1 is ENHRY and CDR2 is SYGVKD. CDR3 nucleotide sequence: TGTGTCATCAGTGAGTCGGAGGAAGTTAGACAGCCCCAGCATTTT. It encodes CVISESEEVRQPQHF.

This chain joins TRBV7-2 and TRBJ2-2; D remains ambiguous. V was shortened by 7 bases and J by 3 bases, with 12 bases between the two germline ends. The CDR3 loop spans 14 amino acids. CDR1 and CDR2 from the germline V gene are SGHTA and FQGNSA. Written as DNA, the CDR3 is TGTGCCAGCAAGTGGGCAGGCGACACCGGGGAGCTGTTTTTT. Protein sequence: CASKWAGDTGELFF. Based on the CDR3 plus reference TRBV7-2 and TRBJ2-2, the full variable domain is GAGVSQSPSNKVTEKGKDVELRCDPISGHTALYWYRQSLGQGLEFLIYFQGNSAPDKSGLPSDRFSAERTGGSVSTLTIQRTQQEDSAVYLCASKWAGDTGELFFGEGSRLTVL.

This chain joins TRBV18 and TRBJ2-1; D possibly corresponds to TRBD2 (5 bases). The CDR3 runs 15 residues. Deletions cut 3 bases from V and 4 bases from J, with 13 bases between. From germline, CDR1 is KGHSH and CDR2 LQKENI. CDR3 in amino acids: CASSPGEGSYNEQFF. The CDR3 DNA reads TGTGCCAGCTCACCGGGAGAGGGTAGTTACAATGAGCAGTTCTTC.

V usage is TRBV5-4 and J usage is TRBJ2-5, with 7 bases lining up with TRBD2. Germline values: CDR1 SGHNT, CDR2 YYREEE (reference sequence). The length of the CDR3 is 12 residues. Trimming removed 0 bases from V and 11 bases from J; junction bases left unmatched: 4. CDR3 sequence: CASSLAGGEQYF. CDR3 nucleotide sequence: TGTGCCAGCAGCTTGGCGGGGGGTGAGCAGTACTTC.

This sequence joins TRBV30 and TRBJ2-1; 7 bases align to TRBD1. This CDR3 comprises 13 residues. Germline CDR1 reads GTSNPN; CDR2 reads SVGIG (reference sequence). Trimming at V came to 4 bases and at J to 4 bases, leaving 4 bases not matched to a gene. CDR3: CAWMTGMYNEQFF. CDR3 nucleotides: TGTGCCTGGATGACAGGGATGTACAATGAGCAGTTCTTC.

The chain joins TRBV7-3 to TRBJ1-1, with D perhaps matching TRBD1 (6 bases). CDR3 size: 15 residues. V lost 0 bases and J lost 1, with 9 bases in between. CDR1 is SGHTA, CDR2 FQGTGA, per germline. Here the CDR3 DNA reads TGTGCCAGCAGCTTAACAGGGGGGGGGAACACTGAAGCTTTCTTT. Its translation: CASSLTGGGNTEAFF. The entire variable domain, with the rest obtained from reference TRBV7-3 and TRBJ1-1, is as follows: GAGVSQTPSNKVTEKGKYVELRCDPISGHTALYWYRQSLGQGPEFLIYFQGTGAADDSGLPNDRFFAVRPEGSVSTLKIQRTERGDSAVYLCASSLTGGGNTEAFFGQGTRLTVV.

V is TRBV7-6 and J is TRBJ1-1; unclear D gene. The CDR3 has 13 amino acids. V lost 1 base and J lost 11, with 14 bases in between. CDR1 and CDR2 (germline): SGHVS, FNYEAQ. In DNA, the CDR3 is TGTGCCAGCAGCTTAGACGCGGGCAGCAATGCTTTCTTT. It encodes CASSLDAGSNAFF.

The rearrangement uses TRBV5-1 and TRBJ2-5; 10 nucleotides line up with TRBD2. V was pared by 5 bases and J by 5 bases, with 9 bases of the junction left unmatched. The CDR3 totals 15 residues. Germline CDR1 reads SGHRS; CDR2 reads YFSETQ. CDR3: CASRSGGASLETQYF. The CDR3, as DNA: TGCGCCAGCAGAAGCGGGGGGGCATCTCTCGAGACCCAGTACTTC. Together with reference TRBV5-1 and TRBJ2-5, the CDR3 gives the full variable domain: KAGVTQTPRYLIKTRGQQVTLSCSPISGHRSVSWYQQTPGQGLQFLFEYFSETQRNKGNFPGRFSGRQFSNSRSEMNVSTLELGDSALYLCASRSGGASLETQYFGPGTRLLVL.

This clone was seen a few times. The chain links TRBV7-8 to TRBJ1-1, with D possibly being TRBD1 (5 bases). CDR3 length: 13 residues. The germline V and J ends were trimmed by 2 bases and 4 bases, with 8 bases remaining between them. Germline assignment: CDR1 SGHVS and CDR2 FQNEAQ. CDR3 sequence (DNA): TGTGCCAGCAGCTTAAAGGGGCGCACTGAAGCTTTCTTT. Its protein is CASSLKGRTEAFF.

Comments on this clone: This specimen includes other DNA sequences encoding the same CDR3. The chain combines TRBV19 with TRBJ1-6, with TRBD1 matching 9 bases. V shed 7 bases and J 7 bases; nucleotides not matched to a gene: 5. This CDR3 is built from 14 residues. Per germline, CDR1 LNHDA and CDR2 SQIVND (reference sequence). The CDR3, as DNA: TGTGCCAGTACCTCACAGGGGGCAAATTCACCCCTCCACTTT. It is translated as CASTSQGANSPLHF.